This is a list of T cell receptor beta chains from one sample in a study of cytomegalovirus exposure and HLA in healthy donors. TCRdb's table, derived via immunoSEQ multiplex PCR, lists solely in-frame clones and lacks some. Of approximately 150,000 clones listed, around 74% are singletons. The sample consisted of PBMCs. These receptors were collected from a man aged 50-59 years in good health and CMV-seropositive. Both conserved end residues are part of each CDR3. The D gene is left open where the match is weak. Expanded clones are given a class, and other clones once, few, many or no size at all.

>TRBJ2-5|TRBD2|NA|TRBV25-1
CASSESLAGPSQETQYF
TGTGCCAGCAGTGAATCCCTAGCGGGACCTTCCCAAGAGACCCAGTACTTC
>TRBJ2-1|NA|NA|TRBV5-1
CASSWGLTEGEQFF
TGCGCCAGCAGCTGGGGACTGACGGAGGGTGAGCAGTTCTTC
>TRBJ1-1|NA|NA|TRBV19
CASSPHGGTEAFF
TGTGCCAGTAGTCCCCACGGGGGCACTGAAGCTTTCTTT
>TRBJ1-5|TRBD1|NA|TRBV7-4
CASSNGQGRVSNQPQHF
TGTGCCAGCAGTAACGGACAGGGGAGAGTTAGCAATCAGCCCCAGCATTTT
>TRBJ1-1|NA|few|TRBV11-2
CASSRTVTGTEAFF
TGTGCCAGCAGCCGGACAGTAACGGGCACTGAAGCTTTCTTT
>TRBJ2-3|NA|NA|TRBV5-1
CASSSQGGGTQYF
TGCGCCAGCAGCTCACAGGGGGGGGGTACGCAGTATTTT
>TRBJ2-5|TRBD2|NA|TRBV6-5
CASSYIRGGRETQYF
TGTGCCAGCAGTTACATCAGGGGCGGGAGGGAGACCCAGTACTTC
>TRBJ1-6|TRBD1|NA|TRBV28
CASSLYHTSPGQNNSPLHF
TGTGCCAGCAGTTTATATCATACCTCCCCGGGACAGAACAATTCACCCCTCCACTTT
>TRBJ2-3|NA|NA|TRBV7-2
CASSLLGARTDTQYF
TGTGCCAGCAGCTTACTAGGGGCCCGCACAGATACGCAGTATTTT
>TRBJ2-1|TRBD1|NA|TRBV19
CASTPSQGAGNEQFF
TGTGCCAGTACGCCATCACAGGGGGCGGGGAATGAGCAGTTCTTC
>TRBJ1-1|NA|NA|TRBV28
CASRSTKYTGNTEAFF
TGTGCCAGCAGGTCCACCAAATACACAGGGAACACTGAAGCTTTCTTT
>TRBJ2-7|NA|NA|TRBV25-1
CASSELTGRGSYEQYF
TGTGCCAGCAGTGAACTCACAGGGAGGGGCTCCTACGAGCAGTACTTC
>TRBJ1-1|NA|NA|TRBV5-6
CASSLAASMNTEAFF
TGTGCCAGCAGCTTGGCCGCGTCAATGAACACTGAAGCTTTCTTT
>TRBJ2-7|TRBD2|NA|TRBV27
CASSFSGGEFTYEQYF
TGTGCCAGCAGTTTTTCGGGAGGGGAATTCACCTACGAGCAGTACTTC
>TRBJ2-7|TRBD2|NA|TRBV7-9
CSSSIRLGGRSREQYF
TGTTCCAGCAGCATTAGGCTAGGCGGGAGAAGTCGGGAGCAGTACTTC
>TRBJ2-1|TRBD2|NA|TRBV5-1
CASSPGGLAGGVDEQFF
TGCGCCAGCAGCCCTGGAGGACTAGCGGGAGGGGTAGATGAGCAGTTCTTC
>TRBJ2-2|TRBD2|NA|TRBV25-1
CASSRQGTSGAVGELFF
TGTGCCAGCAGCCGACAGGGGACTAGCGGGGCAGTGGGGGAGCTGTTTTTT
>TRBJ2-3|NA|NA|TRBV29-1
CSVWISGADTQYF
TGCAGCGTCTGGATATCGGGAGCGGATACGCAGTATTTT
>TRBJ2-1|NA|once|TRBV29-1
CSVEDPPGGSYNEQFF
TGCAGCGTTGAAGATCCCCCCGGGGGCTCCTACAATGAGCAGTTCTTC
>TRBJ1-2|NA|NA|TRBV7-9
CASSAQGSNYGYTF
TGTGCCAGCAGCGCGCAGGGTTCTAACTATGGCTACACCTTC
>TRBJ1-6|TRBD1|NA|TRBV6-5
CASSRGTGGDSPLHF
TGTGCCAGCAGTCGCGGGACAGGCGGAGATTCACCCCTCCACTTT
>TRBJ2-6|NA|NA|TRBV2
CASTSSGANVLTF
TGTGCCAGCACCAGCTCTGGGGCCAACGTCCTGACTTTC
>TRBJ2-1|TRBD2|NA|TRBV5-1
CASSRWGGAGGPREQFF
TGCGCCAGCAGCCGTTGGGGAGGTGCGGGAGGGCCTAGAGAGCAGTTCTTC
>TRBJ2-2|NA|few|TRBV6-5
CASTSNTGELFF
TGTGCCAGCACCAGTAACACCGGGGAGCTGTTTTTT
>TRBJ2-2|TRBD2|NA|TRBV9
CASSAKSGRIFPGELFF
TGTGCCAGCAGCGCGAAGAGCGGGAGGATTTTCCCCGGGGAGCTGTTTTTT
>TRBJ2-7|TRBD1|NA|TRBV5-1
CASSLAMTGGYGEQYF
TGCGCCAGCAGCTTGGCCATGACAGGGGGGTATGGCGAGCAGTACTTC
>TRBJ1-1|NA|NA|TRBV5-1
CASKTQGNTEAFF
TGCGCCAGCAAGACTCAGGGGAACACTGAAGCTTTCTTT
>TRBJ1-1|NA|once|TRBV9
CASSVGGGADTEAFF
TGTGCCAGCAGCGTAGGAGGGGGGGCGGACACTGAAGCTTTCTTT
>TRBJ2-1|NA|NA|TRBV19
CASSLTGTSSYNEQFF
TGTGCCAGTAGTTTAACCGGGACAAGCTCCTACAATGAGCAGTTCTTC
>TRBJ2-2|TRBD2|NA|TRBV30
CAWGPGTSLPGELFF
TGTGCCTGGGGACCCGGGACTAGTCTTCCCGGGGAGCTGTTTTTT
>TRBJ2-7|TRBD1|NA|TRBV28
CASSQGQALGEQYF
TGTGCCAGCAGCCAAGGACAGGCTCTGGGGGAGCAGTACTTC
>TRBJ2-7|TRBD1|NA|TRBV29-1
CSVGGTGPSYEQYF
TGCAGCGTTGGGGGGACAGGGCCCTCCTACGAGCAGTACTTC
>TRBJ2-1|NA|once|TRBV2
CASSEKEEQFF
TGTGCCAGCAGTGAAAAGGAGGAGCAGTTCTTC
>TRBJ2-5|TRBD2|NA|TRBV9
CASSVATGLAGFQETQYF
TGTGCCAGCAGCGTAGCTACGGGGCTAGCGGGCTTCCAAGAGACCCAGTACTTC
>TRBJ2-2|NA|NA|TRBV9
CASSAGSNTGELFF
TGTGCCAGCAGCGCCGGGTCTAACACCGGGGAGCTGTTTTTT
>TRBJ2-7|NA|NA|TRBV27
CASSFGRAGEQYF
TGTGCCAGCAGTTTCGGCAGGGCAGGCGAGCAGTACTTC
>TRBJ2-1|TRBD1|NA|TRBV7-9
CASGSGTARYNEQFF
TGTGCCAGCGGCTCGGGGACAGCCAGATACAATGAGCAGTTCTTC